This entry features one TCR beta chain sequence. This entry is derived from a study of blood T cell repertoires in COVID-19. On the study more broadly: Samples taken during acute and convalescent COVID-19 were collected in the United States, Italy and Spain. In each case, the material was cDNA or gDNA derived from T cells, B-cell-depleted T cells, or PBMCs.

Germline CDR1 and CDR2: LGHNA and YSLEER. The CDR3 extends over 16 amino acids. V shed 0 bases and J shed 6 bases, with 17 bases lying between them. The repertoire was sequenced with immunoSEQ multiplex PCR; TCRdb's copy has only in-frame clones and lacks some. This sample yields about 160,000 clones, of which less than 85% are seen a single time; 2.5% to 4% belongs to the top ten. Sequencing input: peripheral blood. The chain is built from TRBV4-3 and TRBJ1-1, with D tentatively TRBD1 (5 bases). This receptor was identified in a human donor with acute or convalescent COVID-19. The donor label of this sample is uncertain. The CDR3 loop reads CASSQDEAGWSAEAFF. In DNA, the CDR3 is TGCGCCAGCAGCCAAGATGAGGCAGGGTGGTCGGCTGAAGCTTTCTTT.